This is a list of T cell receptor beta chains from one sample in a study of cytomegalovirus exposure and HLA in healthy donors. Data came from immunoSEQ multiplex PCR; TCRdb stores just in-frame clones and leaves some out. The sample gives 95,000 to 150,000 clones, around three quarters of which show up once; around 13% is in the top ten. Sequenced input: PBMCs. These receptors all stem from a woman aged 55-70 years in good health and CMV-seropositive. The CDR3 runs from the conserved cysteine through the conserved F or W. The order of the fields is V gene, CDR3 protein.

>TRBV15
CATSREQGPTWPEAFF
>TRBV6-5
CASSLRGQGGSYEQYF
>TRBV5-1
CASSWTSGSPNTGELFF
>TRBV29-1
CSATIRGSYEQYF
>TRBV19
CASSNRATNTEAFF
>TRBV19
CASSIWGPGANVLTF
>TRBV5-1
CASSSGQPYQWETQYF
>TRBV10-3
CAISERTQGTYNEQFF
>TRBV7-3
CASSLNPAGVADTQYF
>TRBV30
CAWSPDRVGEQYF
>TRBV19
CASLLAANTGELFF
>TRBV5-4
CASSHGGKANEKLFF
>TRBV7-9
CASSLAGGTSGSNPYEQYF
>TRBV5-1
CASSASSGNYNEQFF
>TRBV28
CASTPGSAGGAGIYGYTF
>TRBV25-1
CASSALQLGYGYTF
>TRBV19
CASSTGERETQYF
>TRBV19
CATQMRRESGEQYF
>TRBV5-4
CASSFVAGGRETQYF
>TRBV7-2
CASSPTGDGNTIYF
>TRBV5-5
CASSFVAGSGANVLTF
>TRBV30
CAWSVIAGASRNEQFF
>TRBV28
CASSSPGQDYGYTF
>TRBV30
CAWVLRTGQAFF
>TRBV5-8
CASSLSGTRVISQDTQYF
>TRBV5-1
CASSRTSVQETQYF
>TRBV7-8
CASSFNPGTGLKEQYF
>TRBV9
CASSPRLAGGSYNEQFF
>TRBV30
CAWRRQGRNTEAFF
>TRBV7-7
CASSLPRQGRVVGYGYTF
>TRBV11-2
CASSFPAVGLETYEQYF
>TRBV9
CASSAPGLAGLGEQFF
>TRBV6-5
CASSYAGTPDYEQYF
>TRBV4-1
CASSQARPGNGDEQFF
>TRBV5-1
CASSPGLNNEQFF
>TRBV5-1
CASSLRDRDLGFF
>TRBV18
CASSPQRGYNEQFF
>TRBV19
CASSKRRQSYEQYF
>TRBV7-2
CASSPRTTGGSYGYTF
>TRBV4-3
CASSQDPGGVRAYGYTF
>TRBV12-5
CASAPAGTTAGTGELFF
>TRBV7-9
CASTDRGSPMNTEAFF
>TRBV25-1
CASSEFHRLGDEKLFF
>TRBV10-3
CAISASEGRQPQHF
>TRBV5-4
CASSLGGTGGNEQYF
>TRBV19
CASSAGQNENSPLHF
>TRBV4-1
CASSQSDRGVSYEQYF
>TRBV7-8
CASSLIGGNTEAFF
>TRBV19
CASRDRNAQGDTQYF
>TRBV7-3
CASSRSGGYNEQFF
>TRBV10-3
CAISDSVAKNIQYF
>TRBV5-4
CASSPGTGNTEAFF
>TRBV27
CASSSSLVRGGYTF
>TRBV9
CASSVGVRETQYF
>TRBV20-1
CSAPNYGYTF
>TRBV30
CAWTATGGFSEQYF
>TRBV27
CASSISGGVLFTEAFF
>TRBV5-4
CASSRSGGKPYNEQFF
>TRBV5-8
CASSLYLGQGGDTQYF